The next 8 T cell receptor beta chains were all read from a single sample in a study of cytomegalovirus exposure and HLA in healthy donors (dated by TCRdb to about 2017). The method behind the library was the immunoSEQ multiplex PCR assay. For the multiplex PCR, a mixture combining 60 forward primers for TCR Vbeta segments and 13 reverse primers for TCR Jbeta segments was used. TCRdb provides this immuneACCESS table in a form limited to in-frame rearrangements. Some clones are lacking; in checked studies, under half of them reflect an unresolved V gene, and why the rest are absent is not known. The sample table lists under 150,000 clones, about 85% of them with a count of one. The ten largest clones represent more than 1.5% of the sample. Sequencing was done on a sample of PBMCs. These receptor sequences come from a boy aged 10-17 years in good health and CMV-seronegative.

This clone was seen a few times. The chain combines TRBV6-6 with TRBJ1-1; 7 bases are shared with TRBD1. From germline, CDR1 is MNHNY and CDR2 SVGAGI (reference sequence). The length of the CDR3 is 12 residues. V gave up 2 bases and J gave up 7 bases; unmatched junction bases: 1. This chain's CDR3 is CASSYAGGEAFF. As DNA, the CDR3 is TGTGCCAGCAGTTACGCAGGGGGTGAAGCTTTCTTT.

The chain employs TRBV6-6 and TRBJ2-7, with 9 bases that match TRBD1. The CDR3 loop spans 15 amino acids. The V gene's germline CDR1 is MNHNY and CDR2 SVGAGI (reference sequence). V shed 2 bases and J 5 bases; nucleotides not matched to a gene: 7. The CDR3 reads CASSYISTGGDEQYF. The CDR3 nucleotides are TGTGCCAGCAGTTACATCTCGACAGGGGGGGACGAGCAGTACTTC.

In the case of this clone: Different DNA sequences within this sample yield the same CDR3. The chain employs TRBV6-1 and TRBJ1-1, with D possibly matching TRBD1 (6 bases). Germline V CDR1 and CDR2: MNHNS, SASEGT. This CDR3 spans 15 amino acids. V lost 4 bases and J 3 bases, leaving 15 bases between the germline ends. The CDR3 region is CASSVHLEGDTEAFF. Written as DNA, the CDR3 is TGTGCCAGCAGTGTACACCTCGAGGGGGACACTGAAGCTTTCTTT.

Here the CDR3 reads CATSRDRGPTYSNQPQHF. CDR3 coding DNA: TGTGCCACCAGCAGGGACAGGGGCCCGACTTATAGCAATCAGCCCCAGCATTTT. The chain employs TRBV15 and TRBJ1-5; 9 nucleotides match TRBD1. Per germline, CDR1 LNHNV and CDR2 YYDKDF (reference sequence). This CDR3 contains 18 residues. Unmatched junction bases numbered 9, after V lost 3 bases and J lost 0 bases.

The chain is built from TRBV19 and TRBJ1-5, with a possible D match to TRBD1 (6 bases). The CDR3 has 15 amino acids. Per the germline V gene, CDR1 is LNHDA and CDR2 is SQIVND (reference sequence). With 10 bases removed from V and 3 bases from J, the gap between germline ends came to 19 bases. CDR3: CATRLRAGANQPQHF. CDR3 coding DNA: TGTGCCACCCGTCTCCGGGCAGGGGCCAATCAGCCCCAGCATTTT.

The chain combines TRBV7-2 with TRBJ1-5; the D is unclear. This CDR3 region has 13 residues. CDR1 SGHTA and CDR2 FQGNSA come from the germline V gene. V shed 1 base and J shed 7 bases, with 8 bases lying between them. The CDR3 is CASSLESQQPQHF. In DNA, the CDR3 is TGTGCCAGCAGCTTAGAATCTCAGCAGCCCCAGCATTTT.

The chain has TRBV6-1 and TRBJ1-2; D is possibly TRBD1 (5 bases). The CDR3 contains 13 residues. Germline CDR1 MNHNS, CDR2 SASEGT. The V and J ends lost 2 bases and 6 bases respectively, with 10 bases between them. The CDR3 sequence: CASSERWGDGYTF. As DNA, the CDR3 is TGTGCCAGCAGTGAAAGGTGGGGCGATGGCTACACCTTC.

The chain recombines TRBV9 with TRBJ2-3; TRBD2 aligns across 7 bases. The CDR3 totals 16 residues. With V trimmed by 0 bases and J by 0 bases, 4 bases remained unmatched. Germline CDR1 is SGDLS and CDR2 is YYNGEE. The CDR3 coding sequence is TGTGCCAGCAGCGTAGGTCTAGCGGCTAGCACAGATACGCAGTATTTT. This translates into CASSVGLAASTDTQYF.